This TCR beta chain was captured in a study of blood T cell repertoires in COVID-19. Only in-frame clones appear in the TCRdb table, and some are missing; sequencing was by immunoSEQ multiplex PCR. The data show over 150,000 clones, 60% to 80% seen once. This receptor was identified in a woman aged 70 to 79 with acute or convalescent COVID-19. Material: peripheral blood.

CDR3 coding DNA: TGTGCCATCACAACAGACCTGCCCTCCTATGGCTACACCTTC. Amino acids: CAITTDLPSYGYTF. The chain uses TRBV10-3 and TRBJ1-2; D is uncertain. Between the trimmed V and J ends, which lost 7 bases and 4 bases, there was a span of 16 bases. The CDR3 is 14 residues long. Germline-derived CDR1 and CDR2 are ENHRY and SYGVKD.